This passage covers 31 T cell receptor beta chains from one sample sequenced in a study of regulatory T cells in long-lasting Graves disease. The time point: newly diagnosed GD, antithyroid drugs for less than 3 months. Making the TCR library involved RNA that had been extracted from PBMCs. With iRepertoire HTBI primers and Arm-PCR of CDR3 regions, TCR beta libraries were built. From the multiplex PCR reads, TCRdb called clonotypes with MiXCR, one entry per CDR3 protein. The sample lists 440,000 or so distinct CDR3 sequences, about 16% occurring once. These sequences were also reported in another study, on T cells in Graves' hyperthyroidism and ophthalmopathy.

The sample was peripheral blood mononuclear cells (PBMCs), taken at new diagnosis, from a patient treated with antithyroid drugs. The receptor set was obtained from a woman in her 30s with Graves disease.

This clonotype came up a few times. The chain joins TRBV11-1 to TRBJ2-3, with 14 bases lining up with TRBD2. The J segment lost 5 bases and the V segment lost 2 bases, leaving 3 bases of the junction unmatched. Germline CDR1 reads SGHAT; CDR2 reads FQDESV (reference sequence). There are 16 residues in the CDR3. CDR3 region: CASSLRGLAGEDTQYF. CDR3 DNA: TGTGCCAGCAGCTTAAGGGGACTAGCGGGAGAAGATACGCAGTATTTT.

This clonotype was detected ten times or more. The rearrangement uses TRBV2 and TRBJ1-1; 7 bases match TRBD1. Germline CDR1 and CDR2: SNHLY and FYNNEI. Unmatched junction bases numbered 10, after V lost 10 bases and J lost 5 bases. The CDR3 is 13 residues long. Here the CDR3 reads CAIPTGVITEAFF. The CDR3 DNA reads as TGTGCCATCCCCACAGGGGTAATAACTGAAGCTTTCTTT. Variable domain in full (rest from reference TRBV2 and TRBJ1-1): EPEVTQTPSHQVTQMGQEVILRCVPISNHLYFYWYRQILGQKVEFLVSFYNNEISEKSEIFDDQFSVERPDGSNFTLKIRSTKLEDSAMYFCAIPTGVITEAFFGQGTRLTVV.

This clonotype came up a few times. The chain combines TRBV24-1 with TRBJ1-5; D is perhaps TRBD1 (6 bases). Between the trimmed V and J ends, which lost 3 bases and 0 bases, there was a span of 8 bases. The germline CDR1 and CDR2 sequences are KGHDR and SFDVKD. The CDR3 extends over 15 amino acids. CDR3 sequence: CATSDGGASNQPQHF. The CDR3 coding sequence is TGTGCCACCAGTGATGGGGGGGCTAGCAATCAGCCCCAGCATTTT.

At least ten counts were recorded for this clonotype. The chain carries TRBV28 and TRBJ2-7, with 9 nucleotides matching TRBD1. This CDR3 region has 15 residues. J gave up 0 bases and V 6 bases, and 6 bases lay outside the gene matches. Germline assignment: CDR1 MDHEN and CDR2 SYDVKM. CDR3 region: CASRYPQGASYEQYF. DNA of the CDR3: TGTGCCAGCAGATACCCACAGGGGGCCTCCTACGAGCAGTACTTC.

The chain couples TRBV9 to TRBJ2-5, with 9 bases fitting TRBD2. The V gene end was trimmed by 0 bases and the J gene end by 5 bases; junction bases not matched to a gene: 5. Germline V gives CDR1 SGDLS, CDR2 YYNGEE. The CDR3 extends over 15 amino acids. DNA for the CDR3: TGTGCCAGCAGCGTAGATCGCGGGAGGGGGGAGACCCAGTACTTC. Translated, it gives CASSVDRGRGETQYF.

This clonotype has a count of ten or more. The rearrangement uses TRBV2 and TRBJ2-5, with 9 bases matching TRBD2. The germline V gene encodes CDR1 SNHLY and CDR2 FYNNEI. The CDR3 loop spans 15 amino acids. V gave up 7 bases and J gave up 1 base; unmatched junction bases: 7. This CDR3 reads CASKLTGLAQETQYF. As DNA, the CDR3 is TGTGCCAGCAAGCTCACGGGACTAGCCCAAGAGACCCAGTACTTC.

For this clonotype: A much larger clone lies a single base off, so this may be a read error. The chain couples TRBV5-5 to TRBJ2-7, with 14 bases fitting TRBD2. The germline V gene has CDR1 SGHKS and CDR2 YYEKEE (reference sequence). This CDR3 has 20 amino acids. V shed 0 bases, J shed 9 bases, and the junction held 20 bases outside the gene matches. This CDR3 reads CASSLGAWGLAGEGAHGQYF. The CDR3 region has the DNA TGTGCCAGCAGCTTGGGGGCATGGGGACTAGCGGGAGAAGGGGCCCACGGGCAGTACTTC.

This clonotype was counted only a few times. A much bigger clone sits one base away, suggesting this may be a read error. This sequence joins TRBV12-3 or TRBV12-4 and TRBJ1-5, with D uncertain. V was clipped by 1 base and J by 0 bases, with 10 bases between them. This CDR3 comprises 16 residues. As DNA, the CDR3 is TGTGCCAGCAGTTTAGTGCGGCCCAATAGCAATCAGCCCCAGCATTTT. It yields the protein CASSLVRPNSNQPQHF.

CDR3 amino acids: CAISERASGSTDTQYF. CDR3 sequence (DNA): TGTGCCATCAGTGAAAGGGCTAGCGGTAGCACAGATACGCAGTATTTT. J is TRBJ2-3 and V is TRBV10-3; 7 bases line up with TRBD2. J gave up 0 bases and V 3 bases, and 6 bases lay outside the gene matches. The CDR3 spans 16 residues. Germline assignment: CDR1 ENHRY and CDR2 SYGVKD.

This clonotype was observed many times. Mismatch with germline at one junction end may stem from a read error. The V call is TRBV20-1, the J call TRBJ2-7; TRBD2 is a possible D gene (6 bases). Germline V gives CDR1 DFQATT, CDR2 SNEGSKA (reference sequence). The length of the CDR3 is 13 residues. The CDR3 sequence: CSAKAAGETGGSF. CDR3 nucleotides: TGCAGTGCTAAAGCAGCGGGTGAAACAGGCGGGTCCTTC.

The chain has TRBV10-2 and TRBJ2-1, with TRBD2 identical over 8 bases. The CDR3 runs 12 residues. V dropped 10 bases and J dropped 6; count of bases not matched to a gene: 5. Looked up from germline, CDR1 is WSHSY and CDR2 is SAAADI. For the CDR3, the DNA is TGCGCCACCGGGACTAGTTCCAATGAGCAGTTCTTC. It translates to CATGTSSNEQFF.

This clonotype has a count of ten or more. The genes are TRBV20-1 and TRBJ1-2; D may be TRBD1 (6 bases). Trimming took off 3 bases at V and 2 bases at J, with 10 bases between the two ends. The CDR3 covers 13 residues. Germline V CDR1 and CDR2: DFQATT, SNEGSKA (reference sequence). The CDR3 nucleotides read TGCAGTGCTAGCCTGGGACACAACTATGGCTACACCTTC. Translating it yields CSASLGHNYGYTF.

This clonotype was seen repeatedly, ten times or more. V and J are TRBV27 and TRBJ2-2; 7 bases match TRBD1. Germline lookup yields CDR1 MNHEY and CDR2 SMNVEV (reference sequence). The junction had 4 bases not matched to a gene; V was cut back by 3 bases and J by 0 bases. The CDR3 is 16 residues long. This CDR3 reads CASSFSGTANTGELFF. The CDR3 bases are TGTGCCAGCAGTTTTTCCGGGACAGCGAACACCGGGGAGCTGTTTTTT.

This clonotype was observed many times. The DNA for the CDR3 is TGTGCCAGCAGTTTATCTCCCCCCAGGACTAGCGGGAGGCAAAATGAGCAGTTCTTC. It encodes CASSLSPPRTSGRQNEQFF. The chain employs TRBV6-2 or TRBV6-3 and TRBJ2-1; the match to TRBD2 covers 14 bases. Losses at the gene ends were 4 bases for V and 7 bases for J; bases not matched to a gene: 15. The CDR3 consists of 19 residues. Germline V gene sequence: CDR1 MNHEY, CDR2 SVGEGT.

The chain is built from TRBV20-1 and TRBJ2-7, with 11 bases lining up with TRBD2. Germline V gives CDR1 DFQATT, CDR2 SNEGSKA (reference sequence). Trimming cost V 5 bases and J 4 bases; bases outside gene matches: 10. This CDR3 comprises 15 residues. The CDR3 is CSAGHRLAGLYEQYF. The DNA for the CDR3 is TGCAGTGCTGGACATAGACTAGCGGGATTGTACGAGCAGTACTTC.

This clonotype has a count of ten or more. J is TRBJ2-5 and V is TRBV20-1; TRBD1 aligns across 10 bases. With V trimmed by 0 bases and J by 1 base, 2 bases remained unmatched. The germline gives CDR1 DFQATT, CDR2 SNEGSKA (reference sequence). The CDR3 has 15 amino acids. CDR3: CSARDRDRGQETQYF. The CDR3 DNA reads TGCAGTGCTAGAGATCGGGACAGGGGCCAAGAGACCCAGTACTTC.

The rearrangement links TRBV6-5 to TRBJ2-7, with no clear D. The CDR3 totals 13 residues. V gave up 0 bases and J gave up 2 bases, with 5 bases separating them. In germline, CDR1 is MNHEY, CDR2 SVGAGI. Here the CDR3 DNA reads TGTGCCAGCAGTTACTCAGTTACCTACGAGCAGTACTTC. It codes for CASSYSVTYEQYF.

This clonotype has just a few counts. The chain employs TRBV6-1 and TRBJ1-5; no reliable D call. Trimming shortened V by 3 bases and J by 1 base, and 10 bases separated the two germline ends. The germline CDR1 and CDR2 sequences are MNHNS and SASEGT. This CDR3 has 15 amino acids. The CDR3 sequence: CASSDQSRSNQPQHF. As DNA, the CDR3 is TGTGCCAGCAGTGATCAGAGCCGGAGCAATCAGCCCCAGCATTTT.

This clonotype appeared many times. The CDR3 here is CASREWASGFSTDTQYF. CDR3 bases: TGTGCCAGCCGAGAGTGGGCTAGCGGGTTTTCCACAGATACGCAGTATTTT. V and J are TRBV27 and TRBJ2-3; TRBD2 matches at 8 bases. CDR3 length: 17 amino acids. The germline V gene encodes CDR1 MNHEY and CDR2 SMNVEV (reference sequence). J gave up 2 bases and V 8 bases, and 15 bases lay outside the gene matches.

This chain joins TRBV4-1 and TRBJ2-7; D ambiguous. Trimming removed 3 bases from V and 2 bases from J, with 14 bases in between. Per germline, CDR1 MGHRA and CDR2 YSYEKL. The CDR3 sequence is 15 residues long. CDR3 in DNA: TGCGCCAGCAGCCAGGCTTCCCCCGGCCCCTACGAGCAGTACTTC. It specifies CASSQASPGPYEQYF.

The chain's CDR3 is CASSPNTYTQYF. The CDR3 coding sequence is TGTGCCAGCAGTCCAAATACCTATACGCAGTATTTT. The V gene is TRBV28, the J gene TRBJ2-3; D gene ambiguous. Germline CDR1 and CDR2: MDHEN and SYDVKM. V lost 5 bases and J lost 7, with 10 bases in between. The CDR3 sequence is 12 residues long.

Of note for this clonotype: Since a much larger clone is just one base distant, this may be a read error. The chain recombines TRBV11-2 with TRBJ2-1, with D perhaps TRBD1 or TRBD2 (5 bases each). This CDR3 spans 15 amino acids. Germline assignment: CDR1 SGHAT and CDR2 FQNNGV. CDR3: CASSTTGTSYNEQLF. The CDR3 nucleotides read TGTGCCAGCAGCACGACCGGGACCAGCTACAATGAGCAGCTCTTC.

Only one count was recorded for this clonotype. The gene calls are TRBV6-1 and TRBJ1-2, with TRBD1 identical over 8 bases. The CDR3 consists of 14 residues. The germline V gene has CDR1 MNHNS and CDR2 SASEGT. J was trimmed by 8 bases and V by 4 bases; bases with no gene match: 9. As DNA, the CDR3 is TGTGCCAGCAGTGCGACAGGGGTCGGGGGGGGCTACACCTTC. Amino acid sequence: CASSATGVGGGYTF.

This clonotype has a count of ten or more. V and J are TRBV24-1 and TRBJ2-1; D is ambiguous. Between the trimmed V and J ends, which lost 4 bases and 2 bases, there was a span of 14 bases. The CDR3 is 16 amino acids. From germline, CDR1 is KGHDR and CDR2 SFDVKD. CDR3 region: CATSDSTSLAYNEQFF. The CDR3, as DNA: TGTGCCACCAGTGACTCCACAAGCCTAGCCTACAATGAGCAGTTCTTC.

This clonotype came up many times. The chain carries TRBV10-2 and TRBJ2-7; the D is unclear. V was pared by 4 bases and J by 0 bases, with 16 bases between. Per the germline V gene, CDR1 is WSHSY and CDR2 is SAAADI. CDR3 length: 16 amino acids. The CDR3 DNA reads as TGCGCCAGCAGTGGCTTTCTGACGCAAAACTCCTACGAGCAGTACTTC. Translating gives CASSGFLTQNSYEQYF.

The chain recombines TRBV24-1 with TRBJ2-5; maybe TRBD1 (5 bases). V was shortened by 1 base and J by 5 bases, with 16 bases between the two germline ends. CDR1 KGHDR and CDR2 SFDVKD come from the germline V gene. This CDR3 comprises 16 residues. The CDR3 DNA reads as TGTGCCACCAGTGATTTTGGGGCGAGTATAGGGGAGACCCAGTACTTC. Its translation: CATSDFGASIGETQYF.

The chain has TRBV12-3 or TRBV12-4 and TRBJ2-7, with no clear D. This CDR3 is 14 amino acids long. V shed 5 bases and J shed 1 base, with 12 bases lying between them. DNA for the CDR3: TGTGCCAGCAGTCCCCCGATCCAATCCTACGAGCAGTACTTC. Its protein is CASSPPIQSYEQYF.

At least ten counts were recorded for this clonotype. In nucleotides, the CDR3 is TGTGCCAGCAGCCCCGAACGGGACCGAGGGGGCACTGAAGCTTTCTTT. Amino acid sequence: CASSPERDRGGTEAFF. V is TRBV27 and J is TRBJ1-1, with D maybe TRBD1 (6 bases). The V and J ends lost 6 bases and 4 bases respectively, with 21 bases between them. CDR1 MNHEY and CDR2 SMNVEV come from the germline V gene (reference sequence). The CDR3 is 16 residues long.

Worth noting for this clonotype: A far larger clone is a single base away, which makes a read error likely. V and J are TRBV28 and TRBJ2-1, with 12 bases identical to TRBD2. Germline values: CDR1 MDHEN, CDR2 SYDVKM. CDR3 size: 17 residues. Losses at the gene ends were 5 bases for V and 10 bases for J; bases not matched to a gene: 15. The CDR3 coding sequence is TGTGCCAGCAGTCATGAGCTGCAGACTAGCGGGAGCTACGAGCAGTTCTTC. It is translated as CASSHELQTSGSYEQFF. The variable domain in full, with the rest retrieved from reference TRBV28 and TRBJ2-1, is DVKVTQSSRYLVKRTGEKVFLECVQDMDHENMFWYRQDPGLGLRLIYFSYDVKMKEKGDIPEGYSVSREKKERFSLILESASTNQTSMYLCASSHELQTSGSYEQFFGPGTRLTVL.

In regard to this clonotype: A much larger clone lies a single base off, so this may be a read error. This likely comes from a read error, as the CDR3 has no conserved phenylalanine or tryptophan at its end. The chain employs TRBV10-3 and TRBJ1-6; D perhaps matches TRBD1 (6 bases). With 7 bases removed from V and 10 bases from J, the gap between germline ends came to 17 bases. The length of the CDR3 is 14 residues. Germline values: CDR1 ENHRY, CDR2 SYGVKD. The chain's CDR3 is CAITPEGGGSPLHS. The CDR3, as DNA: TGTGCCATCACCCCGGAAGGGGGTGGATCACCCCTCCACTCT.

There are a few counts of this clonotype. The chain recombines TRBV20-1 with TRBJ2-1, with 9 bases fitting TRBD2. The CDR3 covers 16 residues. Looked up from germline, CDR1 is DFQATT and CDR2 is SNEGSKA (reference sequence). Trimming took 5 bases from V and 4 from J; bases not matched to a gene: 12. CDR3 nucleotide sequence: TGCAGTGCTGGATCCCGGCGGCGGGAGGGTTACAATGAGCAGTTCTTC. Translated: CSAGSRRREGYNEQFF.